This is a list of T cell receptor beta chains from one sample in a study of type 1 and type 2 diabetes patients. TCRdb used MiXCR to reprocess the multiplex PCR reads, holding one entry per CDR3 protein. The repertoire has 250,000 or so distinct CDR3 sequences, roughly 48% of them found once; the top ten carry around 13%. Sequenced sample: peripheral blood mononuclear cells (PBMCs). These receptors originate from a young man with type 2 diabetes. Both conserved end residues are trimmed from each CDR3. The D gene is left open where the match is weak.

D gene: -
V gene: TRBV30
CDR3 protein: ASSMGRIKKEEQY

D gene: -
V gene: TRBV30
CDR3 protein: AWTYGDARSSYNSPLH

D gene: TRBD1
V gene: TRBV27
CDR3 protein: ASGTGTGSYEQY

D gene: TRBD1
V gene: TRBV20-1
CDR3 protein: SVLPPGTDIPFDEQY

D gene: TRBD1
V gene: TRBV7-6
CDR3 protein: ASSLGLQGAMTGELF

D gene: -
V gene: TRBV15
CDR3 protein: ATSRDLGEGSTEQF

D gene: -
V gene: TRBV19
CDR3 protein: ASKGQGITGELF

D gene: -
V gene: TRBV7-2
CDR3 protein: ASSQVRELNTEAF

D gene: -
V gene: TRBV19
CDR3 protein: ASSIEQRDTQY

D gene: TRBD2
V gene: TRBV9
CDR3 protein: ASSLSGTRYEQF

D gene: -
V gene: TRBV7-8
CDR3 protein: ASSLVAQQSYGYT

D gene: TRBD1
V gene: TRBV12-3/TRBV12-4
CDR3 protein: ANSRDRNQPQH

D gene: -
V gene: TRBV11-2
CDR3 protein: ASSPGLRETQY

D gene: -
V gene: TRBV7-8
CDR3 protein: ASSLGLAKNIQY

D gene: TRBD1
V gene: TRBV7-6
CDR3 protein: ASSDRGLSKTQY

D gene: -
V gene: TRBV2
CDR3 protein: ASSPFQGRYGYT

D gene: -
V gene: TRBV3-1
CDR3 protein: ASSRTTGLMAF

D gene: -
V gene: TRBV29-1
CDR3 protein: SVVTWDNYYGYT

D gene: -
V gene: TRBV7-4
CDR3 protein: ASSKMNTEAF

D gene: TRBD2
V gene: TRBV20-1
CDR3 protein: SASRLAGTLETQY

D gene: -
V gene: TRBV30
CDR3 protein: AWTRDMRTDTQY

D gene: -
V gene: TRBV7-2
CDR3 protein: ASSRRSGERGYT

D gene: -
V gene: TRBV9
CDR3 protein: ASSPRVAGETQY

D gene: TRBD2
V gene: TRBV10-2
CDR3 protein: ASSESPNLAGGLNEQF

D gene: -
V gene: TRBV18
CDR3 protein: ASSPAVMNTEAF

D gene: -
V gene: TRBV10-3
CDR3 protein: AIRQEVANTGELF

D gene: TRBD2
V gene: TRBV7-8
CDR3 protein: ASSSRGSGGAYEQY

D gene: TRBD1
V gene: TRBV29-1
CDR3 protein: SAEGGANTEAF

D gene: -
V gene: TRBV2
CDR3 protein: AIWRQALGAEQY

D gene: TRBD2
V gene: TRBV2
CDR3 protein: ASSLTQRGKSTDTQY

D gene: -
V gene: TRBV7-2
CDR3 protein: ASSGNSFTEVF

D gene: -
V gene: TRBV7-6
CDR3 protein: ASSSHGQTINEKLF

D gene: -
V gene: TRBV27
CDR3 protein: ASSPTGQVYEQY

D gene: -
V gene: TRBV29-1
CDR3 protein: SAARVANTEAF

D gene: -
V gene: TRBV30
CDR3 protein: AWSGNSGWNEQF

D gene: TRBD2
V gene: TRBV20-1
CDR3 protein: SARVPNGLADNEQF

D gene: -
V gene: TRBV7-9
CDR3 protein: ASSPLDTEAF

D gene: TRBD1
V gene: TRBV4-1
CDR3 protein: ASSQQGDTEAF

D gene: TRBD2
V gene: TRBV12-3/TRBV12-4
CDR3 protein: ASSLSGRDTGELF

D gene: TRBD1
V gene: TRBV2
CDR3 protein: ASSLWTGGTNTEAF

D gene: -
V gene: TRBV2
CDR3 protein: ASSELERTDQPQH

D gene: -
V gene: TRBV7-9
CDR3 protein: ASSLAPRGTDTQY

D gene: -
V gene: TRBV9
CDR3 protein: ASSLKAAANTGELF

D gene: -
V gene: TRBV7-2
CDR3 protein: ATQEVNTGELF

D gene: TRBD1
V gene: TRBV2
CDR3 protein: ASIIRGFLGTQY

D gene: -
V gene: TRBV9
CDR3 protein: ASSVERSSPLH

D gene: TRBD2
V gene: TRBV15
CDR3 protein: ATSRVVGAGGNNEQF

D gene: -
V gene: TRBV2
CDR3 protein: ASSGGTGANVLT

D gene: TRBD1
V gene: TRBV13
CDR3 protein: ASRGTGGGETQY